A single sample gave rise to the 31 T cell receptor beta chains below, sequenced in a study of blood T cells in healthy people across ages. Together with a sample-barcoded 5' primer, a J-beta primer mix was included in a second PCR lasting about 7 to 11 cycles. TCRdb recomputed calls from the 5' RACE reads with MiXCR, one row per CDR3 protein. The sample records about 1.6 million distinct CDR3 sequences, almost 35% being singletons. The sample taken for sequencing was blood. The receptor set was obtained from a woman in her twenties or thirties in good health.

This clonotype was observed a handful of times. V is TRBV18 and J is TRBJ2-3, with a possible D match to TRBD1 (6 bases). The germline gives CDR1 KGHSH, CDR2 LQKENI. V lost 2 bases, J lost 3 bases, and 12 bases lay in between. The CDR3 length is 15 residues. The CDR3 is CASSPWWQGTDTQYF. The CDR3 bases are TGTGCCAGCTCACCATGGTGGCAGGGGACAGATACGCAGTATTTT.

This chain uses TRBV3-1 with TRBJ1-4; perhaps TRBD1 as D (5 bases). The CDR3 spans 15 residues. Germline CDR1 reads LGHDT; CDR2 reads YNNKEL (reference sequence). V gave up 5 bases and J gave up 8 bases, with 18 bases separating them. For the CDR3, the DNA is TGTGCCAGCAGCTACATCGGTAGAGGGGAAGAAAAACTGTTTTTT. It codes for CASSYIGRGEEKLFF.

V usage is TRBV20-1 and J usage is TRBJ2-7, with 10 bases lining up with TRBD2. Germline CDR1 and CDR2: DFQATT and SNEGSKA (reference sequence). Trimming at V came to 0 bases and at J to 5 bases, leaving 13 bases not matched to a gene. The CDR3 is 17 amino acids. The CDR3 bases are TGCAGTGCTAGAGATCTCCTGGCTAGCGGGAGAATCCACGAGCAGTACTTC. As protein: CSARDLLASGRIHEQYF.

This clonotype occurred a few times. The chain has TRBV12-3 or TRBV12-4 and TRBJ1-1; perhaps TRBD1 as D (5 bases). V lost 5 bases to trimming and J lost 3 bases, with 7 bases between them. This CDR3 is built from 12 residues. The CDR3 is CASSRQYTEAFF. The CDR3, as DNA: TGTGCCAGCAGTAGACAGTACACTGAAGCTTTCTTT.

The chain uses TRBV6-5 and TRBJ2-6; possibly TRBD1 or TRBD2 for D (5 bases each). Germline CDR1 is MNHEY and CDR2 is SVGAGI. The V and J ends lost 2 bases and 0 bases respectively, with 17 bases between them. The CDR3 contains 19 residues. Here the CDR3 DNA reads TGTGCCAGCAGTTACGGGTCCGGGGCAACCAACTCTGGGGCCAACGTCCTGACTTTC. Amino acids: CASSYGSGATNSGANVLTF.

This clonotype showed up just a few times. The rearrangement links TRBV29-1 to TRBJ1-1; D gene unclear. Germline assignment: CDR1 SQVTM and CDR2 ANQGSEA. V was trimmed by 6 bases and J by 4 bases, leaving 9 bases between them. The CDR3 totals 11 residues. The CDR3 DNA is TGCAGCGTAGGGTTGGGCACTGAAGCTTTCTTT. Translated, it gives CSVGLGTEAFF.

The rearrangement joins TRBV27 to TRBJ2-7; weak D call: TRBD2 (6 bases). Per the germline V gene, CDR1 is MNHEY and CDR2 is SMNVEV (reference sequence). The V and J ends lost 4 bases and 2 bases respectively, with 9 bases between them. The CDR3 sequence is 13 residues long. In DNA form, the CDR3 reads TGTGCCAGCAGTTCCGGGAGCGCCTACGAGCAGTACTTC. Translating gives CASSSGSAYEQYF.

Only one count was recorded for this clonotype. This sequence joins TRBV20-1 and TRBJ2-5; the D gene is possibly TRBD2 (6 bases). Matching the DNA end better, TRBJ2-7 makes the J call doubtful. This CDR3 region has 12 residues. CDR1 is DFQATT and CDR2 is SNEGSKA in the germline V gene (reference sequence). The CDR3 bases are TGCAGTGCTCCGGGACTGACTTACGAGCAGTACTTC. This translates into CSAPGLTYEQYF.

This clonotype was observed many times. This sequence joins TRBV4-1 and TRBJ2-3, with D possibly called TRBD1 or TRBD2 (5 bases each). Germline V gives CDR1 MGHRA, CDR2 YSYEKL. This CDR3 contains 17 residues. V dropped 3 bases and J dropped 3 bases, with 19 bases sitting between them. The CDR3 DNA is TGCGCCAGCAGCCAGATGGGCTCGGGGCGGAGGACAGATACGCAGTATTTT. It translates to CASSQMGSGRRTDTQYF.

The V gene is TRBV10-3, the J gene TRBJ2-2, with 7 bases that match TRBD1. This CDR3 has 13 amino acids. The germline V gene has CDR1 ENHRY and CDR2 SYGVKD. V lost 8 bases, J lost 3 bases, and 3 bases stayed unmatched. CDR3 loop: CAIRDRYTGELFF. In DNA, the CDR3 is TGTGCCATCCGGGACAGATACACCGGGGAGCTGTTTTTT.

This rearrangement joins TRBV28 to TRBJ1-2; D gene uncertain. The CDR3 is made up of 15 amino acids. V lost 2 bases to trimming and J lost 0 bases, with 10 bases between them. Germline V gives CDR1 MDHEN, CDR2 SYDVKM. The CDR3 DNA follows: TGTGCCAGCAGTTTAGGCAGGCCCCCTAACTATGGCTACACCTTC. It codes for CASSLGRPPNYGYTF.

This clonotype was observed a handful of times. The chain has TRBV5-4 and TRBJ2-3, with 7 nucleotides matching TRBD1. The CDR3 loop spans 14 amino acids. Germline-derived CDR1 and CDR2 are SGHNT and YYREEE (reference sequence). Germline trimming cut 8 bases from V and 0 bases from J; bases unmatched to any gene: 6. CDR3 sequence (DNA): TGTGCCAGGGACAGGAGATCTAGCACAGATACGCAGTATTTT. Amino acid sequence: CARDRRSSTDTQYF.

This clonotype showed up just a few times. The CDR3 DNA is TGCAGTGCTAACTGGCTTCCAACCCAGTACTTC. Its translation is CSANWLPTQYF. This sequence joins TRBV20-1 and TRBJ2-5; D gene ambiguous. CDR1 DFQATT and CDR2 SNEGSKA come from the germline V gene (reference sequence). The CDR3 is made up of 11 amino acids. With 4 bases removed from V and 8 bases from J, the gap between germline ends came to 11 bases.

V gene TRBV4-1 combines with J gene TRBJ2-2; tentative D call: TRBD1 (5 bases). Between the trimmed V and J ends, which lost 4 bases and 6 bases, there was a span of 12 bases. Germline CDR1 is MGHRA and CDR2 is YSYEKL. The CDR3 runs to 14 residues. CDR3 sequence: CASSRGLGSGELFF. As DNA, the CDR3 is TGCGCCAGCAGCCGGGGCCTTGGGTCCGGGGAGCTGTTTTTT.

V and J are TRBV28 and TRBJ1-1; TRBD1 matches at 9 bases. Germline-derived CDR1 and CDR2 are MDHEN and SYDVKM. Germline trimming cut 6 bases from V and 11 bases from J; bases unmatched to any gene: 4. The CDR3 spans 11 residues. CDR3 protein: CASRLGQGAFF. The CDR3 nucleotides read TGTGCCAGCAGGCTTGGACAGGGGGCTTTCTTT.

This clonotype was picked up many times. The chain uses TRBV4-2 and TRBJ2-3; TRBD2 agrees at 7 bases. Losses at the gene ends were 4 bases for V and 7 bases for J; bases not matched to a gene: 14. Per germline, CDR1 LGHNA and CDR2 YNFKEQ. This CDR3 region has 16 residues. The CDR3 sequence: CASSPEAGPSGNTQYF. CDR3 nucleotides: TGTGCCAGCAGCCCCGAAGCGGGACCTTCGGGGAATACGCAGTATTTT.

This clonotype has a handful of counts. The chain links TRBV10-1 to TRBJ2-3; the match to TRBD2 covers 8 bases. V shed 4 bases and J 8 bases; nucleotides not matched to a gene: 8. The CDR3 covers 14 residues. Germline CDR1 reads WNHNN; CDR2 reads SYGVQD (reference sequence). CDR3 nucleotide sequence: TGCGCCAGCAGTGGGACTAGCAAAAGGGGTACGCAGTATTTT. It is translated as CASSGTSKRGTQYF.

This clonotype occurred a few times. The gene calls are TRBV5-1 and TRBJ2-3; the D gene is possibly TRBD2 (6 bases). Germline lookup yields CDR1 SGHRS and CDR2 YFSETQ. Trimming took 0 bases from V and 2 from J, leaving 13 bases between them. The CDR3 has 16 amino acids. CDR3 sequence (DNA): TGCGCCAGCAGCTTGGTAACGGGGGAAACCACAGATACGCAGTATTTT. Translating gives CASSLVTGETTDTQYF.

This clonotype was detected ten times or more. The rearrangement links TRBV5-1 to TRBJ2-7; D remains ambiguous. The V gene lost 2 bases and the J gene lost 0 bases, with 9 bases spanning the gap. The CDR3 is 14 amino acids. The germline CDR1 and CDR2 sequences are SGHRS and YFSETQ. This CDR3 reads CASSFKSTSYEQYF. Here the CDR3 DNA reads TGCGCCAGCAGCTTTAAGAGTACCTCCTACGAGCAGTACTTC.

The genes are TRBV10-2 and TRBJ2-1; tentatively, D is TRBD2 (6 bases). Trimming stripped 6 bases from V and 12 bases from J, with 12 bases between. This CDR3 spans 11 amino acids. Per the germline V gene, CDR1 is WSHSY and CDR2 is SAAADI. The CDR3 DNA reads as TGCGCCAGCAGGTCTAGCGCTGTGCAGTTCTTC. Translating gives CASRSSAVQFF.

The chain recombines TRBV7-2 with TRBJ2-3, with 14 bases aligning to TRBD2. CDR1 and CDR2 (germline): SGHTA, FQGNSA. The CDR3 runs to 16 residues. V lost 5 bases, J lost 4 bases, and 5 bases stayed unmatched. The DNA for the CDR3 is TGTGCCAGCAGCCAGACTAGCGGGGGGGCCGCAGATACGCAGTATTTT. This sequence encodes CASSQTSGGAADTQYF.

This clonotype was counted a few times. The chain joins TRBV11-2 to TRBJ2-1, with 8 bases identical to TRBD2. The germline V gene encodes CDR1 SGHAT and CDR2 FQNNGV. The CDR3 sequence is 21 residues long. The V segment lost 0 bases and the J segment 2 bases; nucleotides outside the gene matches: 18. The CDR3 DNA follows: TGTGCCAGCAGCTTAGATCTAATCAGGAGCGGGAGTTTTCTGGCCTACAATGAGCAGTTCTTC. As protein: CASSLDLIRSGSFLAYNEQFF.

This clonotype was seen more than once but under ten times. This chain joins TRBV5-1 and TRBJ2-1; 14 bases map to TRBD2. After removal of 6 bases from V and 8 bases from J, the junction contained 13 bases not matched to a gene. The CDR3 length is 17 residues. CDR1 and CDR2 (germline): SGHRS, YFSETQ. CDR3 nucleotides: TGCGCCAGCAACCCGAGGACTAGCGGGAGGCCAGCGGATGAGCAGTTCTTC. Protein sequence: CASNPRTSGRPADEQFF.

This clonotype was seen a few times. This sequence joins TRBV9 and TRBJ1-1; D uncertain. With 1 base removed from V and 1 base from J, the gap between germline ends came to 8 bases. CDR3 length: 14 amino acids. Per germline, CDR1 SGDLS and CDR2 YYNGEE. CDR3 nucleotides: TGTGCCAGCAGCGTAACAACGGGGAACACTGAAGCTTTCTTT. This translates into CASSVTTGNTEAFF.

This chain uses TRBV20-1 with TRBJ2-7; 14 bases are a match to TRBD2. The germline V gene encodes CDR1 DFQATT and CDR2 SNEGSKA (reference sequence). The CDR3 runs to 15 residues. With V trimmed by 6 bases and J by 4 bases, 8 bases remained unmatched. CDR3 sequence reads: CSAERTSGRMYEQYF. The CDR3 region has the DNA TGCAGTGCCGAAAGGACTAGCGGGAGGATGTACGAGCAGTACTTC.

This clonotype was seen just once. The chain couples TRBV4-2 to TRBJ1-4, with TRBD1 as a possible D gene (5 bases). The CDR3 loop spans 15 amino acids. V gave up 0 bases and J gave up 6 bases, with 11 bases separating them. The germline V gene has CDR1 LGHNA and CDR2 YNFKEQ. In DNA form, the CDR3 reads TGTGCCAGCAGCCAAGATCGGGCAGGGTATGAAAAACTGTTTTTT. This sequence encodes CASSQDRAGYEKLFF.

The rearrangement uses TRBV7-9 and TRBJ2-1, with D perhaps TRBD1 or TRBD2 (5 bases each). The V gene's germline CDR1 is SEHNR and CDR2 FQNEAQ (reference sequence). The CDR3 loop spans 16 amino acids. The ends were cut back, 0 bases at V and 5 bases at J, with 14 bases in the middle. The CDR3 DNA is TGTGCCAGCAGCTTAGCTGGCTACTGGGACCACAATGAGCAGTTCTTC. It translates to CASSLAGYWDHNEQFF.

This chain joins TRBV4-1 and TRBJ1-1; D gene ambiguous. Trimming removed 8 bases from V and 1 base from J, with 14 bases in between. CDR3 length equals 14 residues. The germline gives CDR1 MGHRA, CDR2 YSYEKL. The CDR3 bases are TGCGCCAGCTCGTGGAGGAGAGAGAACACTGAAGCTTTCTTT. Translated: CASSWRRENTEAFF.

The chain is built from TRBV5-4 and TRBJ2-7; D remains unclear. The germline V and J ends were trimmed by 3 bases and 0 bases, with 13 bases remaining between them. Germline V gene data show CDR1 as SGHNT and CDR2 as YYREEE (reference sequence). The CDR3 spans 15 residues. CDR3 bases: TGTGCCAGCAGCTCCTACACGGGTAACTCCTACGAGCAGTACTTC. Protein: CASSSYTGNSYEQYF. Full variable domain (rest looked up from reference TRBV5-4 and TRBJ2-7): ETGVTQSPTHLIKTRGQQVTLRCSSQSGHNTVSWYQQALGQGPQFIFQYYREEENGRGNFPPRFSGLQFPNYSSELNVNALELDDSALYLCASSSYTGNSYEQYFGPGTRLTVT.

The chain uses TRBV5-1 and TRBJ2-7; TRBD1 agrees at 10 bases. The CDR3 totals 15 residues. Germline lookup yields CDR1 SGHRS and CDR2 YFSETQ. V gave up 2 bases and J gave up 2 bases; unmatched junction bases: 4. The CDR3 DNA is TGCGCCAGCAGCTTCTCCGGGACAGGGGCCTACGAGCAGTACTTC. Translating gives CASSFSGTGAYEQYF.

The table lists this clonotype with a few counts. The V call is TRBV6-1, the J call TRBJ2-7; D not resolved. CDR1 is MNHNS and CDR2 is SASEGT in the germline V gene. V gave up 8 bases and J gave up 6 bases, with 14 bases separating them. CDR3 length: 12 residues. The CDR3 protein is CASRSPGREQYF. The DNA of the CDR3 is TGTGCCAGCCGTTCCCCCGGCCGCGAGCAGTACTTC.